These T cell receptor beta chains were read from a single sample in a study of T cell responses to AZD1222 COVID-19 vaccine. Assay: immunoSEQ multiplex PCR; the TCRdb copy retains only in-frame clones and omits some. The data hold some 97,000 clones, with about 90% observed a single time. Sequencing used peripheral blood, obtained on day 0 of AZD1222 vaccination. The receptors were gathered from an adult in good health. CDR3s include the opening cysteine and the closing phenylalanine or tryptophan. Clone size is stated in some rows and not others, as once, few, many or a class when expanded.

TRBV29-1 | - | CSVLSGRMREQYF
TRBV4-2 | - | CASSQASGQTYEQYF
TRBV29-1 | - | CSAERGKAYNEQFF
TRBV7-2 | - | CASSLLTGPMGTEAFF
TRBV2 | - | CASSVVLGTGGEQYF
TRBV7-9 | - | CASSLASSIDSYNEQFF
TRBV5-1 | - | CASSPANGVTEAFF
TRBV18 | - | CASSNLIYGYTF
TRBV4-2 | - | CASSQASGNYGYTF
TRBV28 | - | CASSFTGTQHF
TRBV5-5 | - | CASSPVPGDNEKLFF
TRBV2 | - | CASSVVGGQWNEQFF
TRBV18 | few | CASSPLASADKETQYF
TRBV12-3/TRBV12-4 | - | CASSYSTGNEQFF
TRBV19 | - | CASTMGRLQGWGEPYNEQFF
TRBV5-1 | - | CASSVAMNTEAFF
TRBV3-1/TRBV3-2 | once | CASSLPGGTDTQYF
TRBV2 | once | CASRQTGSNQPQHF
TRBV28 | - | CASRSPSGRNFNEQFF
TRBV11-2 | - | CASSPQVNTEAFF
TRBV11-2 | - | CASSLSPDTWGYTF
TRBV29-1 | once | CSVGGNAEAFF